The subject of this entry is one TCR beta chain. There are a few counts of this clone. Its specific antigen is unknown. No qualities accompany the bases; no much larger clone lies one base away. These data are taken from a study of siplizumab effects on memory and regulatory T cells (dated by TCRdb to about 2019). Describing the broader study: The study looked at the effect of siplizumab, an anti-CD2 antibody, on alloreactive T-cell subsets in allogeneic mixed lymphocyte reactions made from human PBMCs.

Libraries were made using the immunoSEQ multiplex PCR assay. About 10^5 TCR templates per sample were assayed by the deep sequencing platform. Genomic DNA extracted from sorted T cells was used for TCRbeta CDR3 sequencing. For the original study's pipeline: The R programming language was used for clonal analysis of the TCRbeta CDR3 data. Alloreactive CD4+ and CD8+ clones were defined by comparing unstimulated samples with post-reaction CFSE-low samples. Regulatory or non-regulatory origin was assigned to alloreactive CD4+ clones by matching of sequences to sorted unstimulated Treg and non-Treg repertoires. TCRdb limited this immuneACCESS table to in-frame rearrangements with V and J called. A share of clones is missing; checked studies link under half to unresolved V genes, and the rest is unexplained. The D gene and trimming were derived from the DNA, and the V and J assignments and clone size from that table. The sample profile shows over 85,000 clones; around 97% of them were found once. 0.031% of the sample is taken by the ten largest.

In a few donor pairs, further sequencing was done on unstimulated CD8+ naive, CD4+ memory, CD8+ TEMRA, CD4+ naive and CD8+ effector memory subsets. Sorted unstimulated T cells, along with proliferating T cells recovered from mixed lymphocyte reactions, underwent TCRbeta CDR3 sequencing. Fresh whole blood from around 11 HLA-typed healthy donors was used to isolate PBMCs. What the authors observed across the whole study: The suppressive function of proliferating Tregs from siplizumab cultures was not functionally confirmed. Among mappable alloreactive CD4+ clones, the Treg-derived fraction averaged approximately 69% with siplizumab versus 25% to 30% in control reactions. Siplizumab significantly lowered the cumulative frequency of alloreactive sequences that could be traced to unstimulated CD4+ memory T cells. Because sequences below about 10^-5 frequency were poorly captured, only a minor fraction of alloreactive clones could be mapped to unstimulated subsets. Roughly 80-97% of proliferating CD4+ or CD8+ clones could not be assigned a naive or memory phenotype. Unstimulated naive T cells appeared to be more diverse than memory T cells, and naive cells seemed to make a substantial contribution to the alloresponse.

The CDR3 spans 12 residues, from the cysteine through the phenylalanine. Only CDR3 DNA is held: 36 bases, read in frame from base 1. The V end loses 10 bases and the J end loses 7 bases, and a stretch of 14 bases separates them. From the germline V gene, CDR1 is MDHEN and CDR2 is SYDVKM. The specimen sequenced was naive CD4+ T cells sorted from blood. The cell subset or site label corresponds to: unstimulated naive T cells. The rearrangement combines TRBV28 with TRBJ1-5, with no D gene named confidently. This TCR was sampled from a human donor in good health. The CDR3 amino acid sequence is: CAKREGGQPQHF. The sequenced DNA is TGTGCCAAACGGGAGGGAGGGCAGCCCCAGCATTTT.